This is a list of T cell receptor beta chains from one sample in a study of shared clonotypes between healthy human individuals. The method was immunoSEQ multiplex PCR; TCRdb's version includes in-frame clones alone and lacks a portion of them. There are around 88,000 clones in the sample; 60% to 70% occur only once, and approximately 53% lies in the top ten. The sample comprised memory CD8+ T cells sorted from blood. The source is a man under 40 in good health. Each CDR3 is given with its conserved first and last residue. Fields, in order: J gene, V gene, D gene, clone size, CDR3 DNA, CDR3 protein. The D gene is left open where the match is weak. Not all rows give a size; the values are once, few, many and, for expanded clones, a class.

>TRBJ1-4|TRBV5-5|-|-
TGTGCCAGCAGCTACAGAGCAACTAATGAAAAACTGTTTTTT
CASSYRATNEKLFF
>TRBJ2-1|TRBV5-4|TRBD2|-
TGTGCCAGCAGCCCGGGAGGGCCGACACTCTACAATGAGCAGTTCTTC
CASSPGGPTLYNEQFF
>TRBJ2-5|TRBV6-1|-|-
TGTGCCAGCAGTGATAATCGCGCAGGACAGAACCAAGAGACCCAGTACTTC
CASSDNRAGQNQETQYF
>TRBJ2-7|TRBV7-9|TRBD1|-
TGTGCCAGCAGCTTCCTTGGACAGGCGAGCTCCTACGAGCAGTACTTC
CASSFLGQASSYEQYF
>TRBJ2-3|TRBV25-1|-|-
TGTGCCAGCAGCAGAGACGCGGGCGGTAGCACAGATACGCAGTATTTT
CASSRDAGGSTDTQYF
>TRBJ2-1|TRBV7-4|-|-
TGTGCCAGCAGCGGACTAAGCGCCTTGTATGAGCAGTTCTTC
CASSGLSALYEQFF
>TRBJ2-7|TRBV5-8|-|once
TGTGCCAGCAGCCTGTGGGCAGGGGCAGGGTCCTACGAGCAGTACTTC
CASSLWAGAGSYEQYF
>TRBJ2-5|TRBV11-2|TRBD2|-
TGTGCCAGCAGAGGGCTAGCGGGAGAATTCAGAGAGACCCAGTACTTC
CASRGLAGEFRETQYF
>TRBJ2-7|TRBV19|TRBD2|many
TGTGCCAGCAGCGGGAGGAACTACGAGCAGTACTTC
CASSGRNYEQYF
>TRBJ1-2|TRBV7-9|-|few
TGTGCCAGCAGCACAGATTCAAATAGTGCTAACTATGGCTACACCTTC
CASSTDSNSANYGYTF
>TRBJ2-7|TRBV29-1|TRBD1|many
TGCAGCGTTGAAGAAGCCGGGACAGGGAGCTCCTACGAGCAGTACTTC
CSVEEAGTGSSYEQYF
>TRBJ2-1|TRBV6-5|-|-
TGTGCCAGCAGTTCTACCGCAGGGGGGTGGAATGAGCAGTTCTTC
CASSSTAGGWNEQFF
>TRBJ2-3|TRBV18|TRBD2|-
TGTGCCAGCTCACAAAAGGGGACTAGCCGCACAGATACGCAGTATTTT
CASSQKGTSRTDTQYF
>TRBJ2-1|TRBV4-3|-|once
TGCGCCAGCAGCCAGGGGGAGCGTGAACTGTTCTTC
CASSQGERELFF
>TRBJ2-3|TRBV7-2|TRBD2|-
TGTGCCAGCAGCTTAACCGGACTAGGGTACTTAGATACGCAGTATTTT
CASSLTGLGYLDTQYF
>TRBJ2-1|TRBV28|-|once
TGTGCCAGCAGTTTTTCCAGTTACAATGAGCAGTTCTTC
CASSFSSYNEQFF
>TRBJ2-1|TRBV19|TRBD1|-
TGTGCCAGTAGTATAGTGGGTGGGGACAGGGTCGATGAGCAGTTCTTC
CASSIVGGDRVDEQFF
>TRBJ1-5|TRBV7-9|TRBD1|-
TGTGCCAGCAGCGACCGGGACAGGGGGACCAATCAGCCCCAGCATTTT
CASSDRDRGTNQPQHF
>TRBJ2-1|TRBV7-6|-|-
TGTGCCAGCAGCCCCGAGGTCTCCTACAATGAGCAGTTCTTC
CASSPEVSYNEQFF
>TRBJ2-1|TRBV12-5|TRBD2|-
TGTGCTAGTGCTCCCGGGAGGAGGCCGCACCAGCAGTTCTTC
CASAPGRRPHQQFF
>TRBJ2-7|TRBV27|TRBD1|few
TGTGCCAGCAGAAGGACAGGGAGTTCCTACGAGCAGTACTTC
CASRRTGSSYEQYF
>TRBJ2-1|TRBV19|TRBD1|few
TGTGCCACCAGACAGGGCCCCTACAATGAGCAGTTCTTC
CATRQGPYNEQFF
>TRBJ2-7|TRBV6-1|-|once
TGTGCCAGCAGTGAAGGCGGCTACGAGCAGTACTTC
CASSEGGYEQYF
>TRBJ2-5|TRBV7-3|-|-
TGTGCCAGCAGCTTAAGCCTTGGGGAGACCCAGTACTTC
CASSLSLGETQYF
>TRBJ2-7|TRBV19|-|-
TGTGCCAGTACCATAAGGCGCGCCCACGAGCAGTACTTC
CASTIRRAHEQYF
>TRBJ2-3|TRBV7-2|-|-
TGTGCCAGCAGCTTCTCCCTAGTCGGTCGCACAGATACGCAGTATTTT
CASSFSLVGRTDTQYF
>TRBJ2-3|TRBV6-5|-|-
TGTGCCAGCAGACCCGGGTATTCAGATACGCAGTATTTT
CASRPGYSDTQYF
>TRBJ1-1|TRBV29-1|TRBD1|once
TGCAGCGTTTCGCGGGGCAGGGGGCACACTGAAGCTTTCTTT
CSVSRGRGHTEAFF
>TRBJ2-1|TRBV7-6|-|-
TGTGCCAGCAGCTTAACCGCTTACAATGAGCAGTTCTTC
CASSLTAYNEQFF
>TRBJ2-3|TRBV5-5|-|many
TGTGCCAGCAGCTTGATCGAGGCCACAGATACGCAGTATTTT
CASSLIEATDTQYF
>TRBJ2-6|TRBV5-3|TRBD2|-
TGTGCCAGAAGCTTGGAAAAGGCAGCGGGAGCTGGGTCTGGGGCCAACGTCCTGACTTTC
CARSLEKAAGAGSGANVLTF
>TRBJ2-7|TRBV5-1|-|-
TGCGCCAGCAGCTTGGGGGCAAGGGCCTACGAGCAGTACTTC
CASSLGARAYEQYF
>TRBJ1-2|TRBV28|-|few
TGTGCCAGCAGTTTCCTGTATGGCTACACCTTC
CASSFLYGYTF
>TRBJ2-3|TRBV6-4|-|-
TGTGCCAGCAGCCCTGGGGGAGGCACAGATACGCAGTATTTT
CASSPGGGTDTQYF
>TRBJ2-1|TRBV28|TRBD1|many
TGTGCCAGCAGACCTTCGACAGGGCTGGCATACAATGAGCAGTTCTTC
CASRPSTGLAYNEQFF
>TRBJ2-1|TRBV5-6|TRBD2|-
TGTGCCAGCTATCCCCTCGGGACTACCTCCTACAATGAGCAGTTCTTC
CASYPLGTTSYNEQFF
>TRBJ2-7|TRBV19|-|-
TGTGCCAGTAGACAGGAGGGGGCCGTTACCTACGAGCAGTACTTC
CASRQEGAVTYEQYF
>TRBJ1-5|TRBV27|-|-
TGTGCCAGCAGAAAAACAGGTTTTAGCAATCAGCCCCAGCATTTT
CASRKTGFSNQPQHF
>TRBJ1-5|TRBV7-5|-|-
TGTGCCAGAAGCTTTGGGGGCAGGCAGCCCCAGCATTTT
CARSFGGRQPQHF
>TRBJ2-7|TRBV5-1|TRBD1|-
TGCGCCAGCAGCACCACAGGGGAGTTCTACGAGCAGTACTTC
CASSTTGEFYEQYF